Sequencing of this T cell receptor beta chain was carried out in a study of cytomegalovirus exposure and HLA in healthy donors (TCRdb year 2017). Broadly, across the study: According to an earlier analysis of 587 of the donors, about 179 million T cells yielded 117 million unique TCR beta sequences and 276 Gb of sequence data. An early release covering over 500 HLA-typed donors comprised 250 to 350 gigabases of sequencing data and roughly 86 million unique TCR sequences. The genetic ancestry cluster associated with self-reported Caucasian donors included about 84% of the roughly 390 genotyped donors. The study aimed to test whether signatures of past pathogen exposure could be identified by cataloging public T cell receptors. The study profiled the T cell repertoires of about 640 subjects by immunosequencing and related them to cytomegalovirus serostatus. Besides the first cohort of hundreds of subjects, a separate validation cohort made up of roughly 120 different subjects was used. To predict cytomegalovirus infection status, the study brought together high-throughput TCR immunosequencing, statistical association of individual TCRs with disease status, and machine learning. A later analysis re-analyzed previously published TCR beta repertoires from 666 donors and added high-resolution HLA genotyping to study TCR occurrence patterns. The later analysis used no new phenotypic data to find candidate immune exposures, relying instead on TCR beta sequences and their occurrence across donors. An earlier analysis of 587 of the donors used high-throughput TCR beta sequencing to judge whether each TCR beta V gene segment behaved as functional or pseudogenic. Donor age, sex, ethnicity and CMV serostatus were compiled together with the repertoire data. A later genetic analysis used genome-wide SNP genotypes for about 60% of the roughly 700 donors, treating that subset as a discovery cohort. All discovery cohort repertoires had been generated on a single sequencing platform. HLA typing covered class I and class II loci at four-digit resolution. The number of donors typed differed by locus, with about 620-630 for A, B, C, DRB1 and DQB1, roughly 520 for DQA1, about 610 for DPA1, and over 400 for DPB1. Four to six DR-DQ haplotypes were handled as single units for association and clustering, since linkage in the cohort was strong. Across some 400 genotyped donors of the cohort, an average of roughly 200,000 unique TCR beta nucleotide sequences per donor were sequenced, and approximately 19% of those sequences were non-productive.

Library prep was done by the immunoSEQ multiplex PCR assay. For the multiplex PCR, a mixture combining 60 forward primers for TCR Vbeta segments and 13 reverse primers for TCR Jbeta segments was used. The CDR3 region of rearranged TCR beta genes was amplified from genomic DNA with a multiplex PCR assay. The Illumina HiSeq System was used to sequence the amplified TCR beta libraries as 87-base-pair reads. The authors processed their data as follows. A later analysis tallied tens of millions of unique TCR beta chains across the 666 repertoires, and about 10 million of those chains were shared by two or more donors. A nearest-neighbor algorithm error-corrected the raw reads and collapsed the reads into unique sequences, merging closely related sequences to remove PCR and sequencing errors. CDR3 sequences were aligned to IMGT reference sequences to assign V, D and J gene segments. For a sequence to be retained, at least a six-nucleotide match to both a V gene segment and a J gene segment was required. Rearrangements were called productive when the CDR3 lacked stop codons and stayed in frame with V and J; all others were non-productive. CDR3 was defined by IMGT convention, running from the second conserved V-encoded cysteine to the conserved J-encoded phenylalanine. The earlier analysis of roughly 590 of the donors excluded sequences that lacked an unambiguous match to a single V gene segment. An earlier analysis of a few hundred of the donors classified V segments as functional when productive rearrangements were above 56.7% and as segregating when the standard deviation between donors was above 5%. A statistical classification framework was built to diagnose cytomegalovirus status from the catalog of TCR beta chain sequences. In a later analysis, TCR nucleotide sequences were compared against IMGT/GENE-DB human TR gene sequences so that V and J genes could be assigned. Using the TCRdist pipeline, a later analysis assigned CDR3 sequences along with most-parsimonious VDJ recombination scenarios. In a later analysis, every TCR beta chain was defined by the combination of its CDR3 amino acid sequence and its V-gene family, and reads without a unique V-gene family were dropped. To address suspected cross-contamination and a sequencing artifact, a later analysis removed several hundred highly shared, low-generation-probability nucleotide sequences. In a later analysis, a clonal expansion index for each public chain was calculated from normalized within-repertoire ranks of inferred template counts. Generation probabilities in a later analysis came from a VDJ recombination model fitted to out-of-frame rearrangements, and those results were checked against IGoR. In a later analysis, hypergeometric tests were used to score TCR-TCR, TCR-HLA and TCR-CMV co-occurrence, with a repertoire-size bias correction applied to TCR pairs. In a later analysis, false discovery rates were estimated by permuting HLA or CMV assignments 20 times. In a later analysis, co-occurring TCRs were grouped with DBSCAN, and TCRdist sequence similarity was added when clustering was performed within HLA-allele-positive subsets. Repertoires with fewer than 30,000 or more than 120,000 public chains were left out of co-occurrence clustering, as were about 5 repertoires with anomalous nucleotide sharing. This immuneACCESS table, as held by TCRdb, lists in-frame sequences with V and J called but not all clones. Of the missing ones, under half trace to an unresolved V gene in checked studies; the others have no known cause. V, J and clone size are taken as reported in that table, and D and trimming were inferred from the DNA itself. Here the sample has about 100,000 clones; 70% to 80% occur a single time. The top ten clones comprise 15% to 20% of the sample.

CDR1 and CDR2 are drawn from the germline V gene (reference sequence): SEHNR, FQNEAQ. V is shortened by 3 bases, J by 1 base, and the region joining them spans 5 bases. The CDR3 sequence holds 13 residues, the cysteine and phenylalanine included. CDR3 DNA is the only sequence kept; it has 39 bases, read in frame from the first base. The cohort was made up of about 670 healthy bone marrow donors. At the time of sampling, every cohort member was nominally healthy, though immune exposures that went unrecorded were likely present. The donor was CMV seropositive and was included in the group of 300 or so seropositive cohort members. Each donor provided a peripheral blood sample, and peripheral blood mononuclear cells were used for TCR beta sequencing. Genomic DNA was extracted from the blood cell samples with the Qiagen DNeasy Blood Extraction Kit. The study at large found these results: When HLA alleles, especially DR and DQ, strongly co-occurred, TCR associations were difficult to assign to individual alleles. In both the original and validation cohorts, the classifier was reported to diagnose cytomegalovirus status with high specificity and sensitivity. Linkage disequilibrium might explain the correlated functional status among segregating V segments, but an unknown experimental factor could not be ruled out. Most CMV-associated TCR beta chains appeared to be HLA-restricted in a later analysis, and the HLA associations seemed to be driven largely by CMV exposure. In a later analysis, several top co-occurrence clusters were reported to appear linked to parvovirus B19, influenza, CMV and Epstein-Barr virus. The authors suggested that the approach could potentially be extended to other disease states and immunological phenotypes. An association between a missense DCLRE1C variant and V-gene and J-gene trimming of TCR beta chains was found in a later genetic analysis and replicated in an independent cohort. Only TCR beta chains were sequenced in this cohort, and the absence of alpha or paired-chain data limited detectable features. A cluster of highly shared sequence variants was judged likely to represent a technical artifact of the sequencing pipeline. In the study, around 150 TCR beta chains were listed as associated with cytomegalovirus. An earlier analysis of some 560 of the donors showed that most TCR beta V segments appeared in productive rearrangements either about 87% or about 30% of the time, which broadly matched IMGT annotations. A further reported finding was that TCR beta sequences accurately predicted the HLA-A and HLA-B alleles for most subjects in the first cohort. The earlier analysis of approximately 540 of the donors excluded around 17 rarely observed V segments, including chromosome 9 orphons, because counts were too low. For the cohort, immune exposure information was limited to CMV serostatus. Some IMGT-functional V segments, including TRBV6-2 and TRBV6-3, could not be distinguished by the 87-base-pair reads and were therefore excluded. Specific HLA alleles were associated with more than 15,000 TCR beta sequences at a false discovery rate of 0.05 in a later analysis. Because HLA typing was missing for some donors at each locus, association tests included only the typed subset. In a later analysis, the rate of TCR association differed among HLA loci, with DRB1 alleles having the most associated TCRs and HLA-C alleles having the fewest. Most TCR sequences were observed very rarely across donors, whereas some public TCRs were present in many individuals. Roughly uniform sequencing depth across donors was assumed in presence/absence analyses, although this assumption may not hold. A later analysis found that HLA-associated TCR beta chains were more clonally expanded and had lower generation probabilities than equally common non-associated chains. According to a later genetic analysis, donors in an Asian-associated ancestry cluster had fewer N-insertions in productive TCRs than the approximately 710-donor mean. In vitro tests confirmed that a few of the cytomegalovirus-associated TCR beta chains recognize cytomegalovirus antigens.

Concerning this clone: Its antigen remains undetermined. Base qualities are not recorded, but no much larger clone differs from it by a single base.

Here the chain combines TRBV7-9 and TRBJ2-3; TRBD2 could be the D gene, as 5 bases match. The clonotype comes from a woman in her sixties or seventies in good health and CMV-seropositive. Sample: PBMCs. Here is the DNA: TGTGCCAGCAGCTTTAGCGGCACAGATACGCAGTATTTT. Its protein product is CASSFSGTDTQYF.